The 30 T cell receptor beta chains in this list originate from one sample, sequenced in a study of blood T cells in healthy people across ages. With a J-beta primer mix and a sample-barcoded 5' primer, a second PCR ran roughly 6 to 12 cycles. TCRdb fed the 5' RACE reads into MiXCR, producing one record per CDR3 protein. The table lists over a million distinct CDR3 sequences, approximately 26% of them singletons. This sample also belongs to another study, concerning T cells of mothers and their children.

Sequencing was carried out using blood. The receptor set was obtained from a girl aged 2 to 9 in good health.

This clonotype showed up just a few times. This rearrangement joins TRBV2 to TRBJ1-3; D gene unclear. The CDR3 totals 17 residues. The germline V gene encodes CDR1 SNHLY and CDR2 FYNNEI. With 8 bases removed from V and 1 base from J, the gap between germline ends came to 21 bases. Here the CDR3 reads CASLTQPGDRSGNTIYF. In nucleotides, the CDR3 is TGTGCCAGCCTTACACAACCAGGAGACCGTTCTGGAAACACCATATATTTT.

In this sample, this clonotype turned up once. The V gene is TRBV7-8, the J gene TRBJ2-6; the D is unclear. The CDR3 totals 15 residues. Germline loops: CDR1 SGHVS, CDR2 FQNEAQ. V was clipped by 5 bases and J by 4 bases, with 12 bases between them. This CDR3 reads CASSPQSLGANVLTF. CDR3 bases: TGTGCCAGCAGCCCTCAGTCCTTGGGGGCCAACGTCCTGACTTTC.

The rearrangement links TRBV9 to TRBJ2-7, with D possibly TRBD2 on 6 matching bases. This CDR3 contains 12 residues. Germline V CDR1 and CDR2: SGDLS, YYNGEE. V was clipped by 4 bases and J by 6 bases, with 11 bases between them. CDR3 region: CASSSRRGEQYF. CDR3 nucleotides: TGTGCCAGCAGCTCAAGGAGGGGCGAGCAGTACTTC.

The rearrangement joins TRBV7-9 to TRBJ2-5; no definite D call. Matching the DNA end better, TRBJ2-1 makes the J call doubtful. The CDR3 contains 13 residues. The germline V gene has CDR1 SEHNR and CDR2 FQNEAQ (reference sequence). Written as DNA, the CDR3 is TGTGCCATCGCGGACGGCTTAAACAATGAGCAGTTCTTC. Amino acids: CAIADGLNNEQFF.

This clonotype occurred a few times. The rearrangement uses TRBV4-1 and TRBJ1-4; D remains ambiguous. CDR1 is MGHRA, CDR2 YSYEKL, per germline. The CDR3 sequence is 17 residues long. V gave up 5 bases and J gave up 0 bases, with 16 bases separating them. The CDR3 protein is CASSVQGSVATNEKLFF. The CDR3 coding sequence is TGCGCCAGCAGCGTCCAAGGCAGCGTTGCAACTAATGAAAAACTGTTTTTT.

V and J are TRBV28 and TRBJ1-4; D perhaps matches TRBD1 (5 bases). This CDR3 is 14 amino acids long. Germline V CDR1 and CDR2: MDHEN, SYDVKM. With 4 bases removed from V and 6 bases from J, the gap between germline ends came to 12 bases. CDR3 in amino acids: CASSWDGPHEKLFF. DNA of the CDR3: TGTGCCAGCAGTTGGGACGGTCCACATGAAAAACTGTTTTTT.

This clonotype showed up just a few times. This CDR3 reads CASSLRGGVRVTDTQYF. The CDR3 nucleotides read TGTGCCAGCAGCCTCCGAGGCGGGGTGAGGGTCACAGATACGCAGTATTTT. The chain couples TRBV7-3 to TRBJ2-3, with D maybe TRBD2 (6 bases). Germline values: CDR1 SGHTA, CDR2 FQGTGA. V gave up 5 bases and J gave up 2 bases, with 20 bases separating them. The CDR3 consists of 17 residues.

The J gene is TRBJ2-1, the V gene TRBV5-1; D is possibly TRBD1 or TRBD2 (6 bases each). TRBJ2-7 matches the DNA end more closely, so the J call is doubtful. The CDR3 is 16 amino acids. Per the germline V gene, CDR1 is SGHRS and CDR2 is YFSETQ. CDR3 coding DNA: TGCGCCAGCAGCAGGACTCCCAGGGGAGGTACCTACGAGCAGTACTTC. Amino acid sequence: CASSRTPRGGTYEQYF.

The table lists this clonotype with a few counts. The gene calls are TRBV29-1 and TRBJ2-7; D unclear. Germline V gene sequence: CDR1 SQVTM, CDR2 ANQGSEA. V was pared by 5 bases and J by 5 bases, with 13 bases between. The CDR3 covers 12 residues. Here the CDR3 DNA reads TGCAGCGTTAGTATTAAGGGCAACGAGCAGTACTTC. The encoded protein is CSVSIKGNEQYF.

This clonotype has a handful of counts. A junction end diverges from the germline sequence, so it may reflect a read error. The chain combines TRBV7-9 with TRBJ1-1; D uncertain. The V gene's germline CDR1 is SEHNR and CDR2 FQNEAQ (reference sequence). The CDR3 consists of 15 residues. The CDR3 loop is CASSLAEGMNTEVFF. CDR3 in DNA: TGTGCCAGCAGCTTAGCCGAAGGGATGAACACTGAAGTTTTCTTT.

The chain couples TRBV27 to TRBJ1-2; D gene uncertain. The CDR3 spans 16 residues. Germline V gene lookup returns CDR1 MNHEY and CDR2 SMNVEV (reference sequence). CDR3: CPISGPVDAANYGYTF. In nucleotides, the CDR3 is TGTCCTATATCCGGACCGGTAGACGCAGCTAACTATGGCTACACCTTC.

Only a few counts were recorded for this clonotype. V usage is TRBV20-1 and J usage is TRBJ1-1; no firm D call. Germline CDR1 reads DFQATT; CDR2 reads SNEGSKA (reference sequence). The CDR3 is 15 residues long. V was pared by 3 bases and J by 1 base, with 15 bases between. This CDR3 is CSARGMPGENTEAFF. The CDR3 bases are TGCAGTGCTAGGGGTATGCCGGGAGAGAACACTGAAGCTTTCTTT.

V and J are TRBV5-8 and TRBJ1-1; no clear D gene. Germline CDR1 and CDR2: SGHTS and YDEGEE. The V end was cut by 4 bases, the J end by 6 bases, with 13 bases between. The CDR3 sequence is 13 residues long. In DNA form, the CDR3 reads TGTGCCAGCAGCCCTTGGGAGAGCCCTGAAGCTTTCTTT. It translates to CASSPWESPEAFF.

V usage is TRBV2 and J usage is TRBJ2-1, with 11 bases aligning to TRBD2. V gave up 6 bases and J gave up 4 bases; unmatched junction bases: 14. Germline CDR1 is SNHLY and CDR2 is FYNNEI. The CDR3 runs to 18 residues. The CDR3 reads CASRGYSSGGSLYNEQFF. The CDR3 coding sequence is TGTGCCAGCAGGGGATACTCTAGCGGGGGGTCCCTATACAATGAGCAGTTCTTC.

This chain uses TRBV9 with TRBJ2-5, with D perhaps TRBD1 (5 bases). This CDR3 has 15 residues. With 0 bases removed from V and 5 bases from J, the gap between germline ends came to 14 bases. Germline CDR1 reads SGDLS; CDR2 reads YYNGEE. CDR3 protein: CASSVDYRMGETQYF. The CDR3 DNA sequence: TGTGCCAGCAGCGTAGATTACAGGATGGGCGAGACCCAGTACTTC. The full variable domain, its missing parts supplied by reference TRBV9 and TRBJ2-5, is DSGVTQTPKHLITATGQRVTLRCSPRSGDLSVYWYQQSLDQGLQFLIQYYNGEERAKGNILERFSAQQFPDLHSELNLSSLELGDSALYFCASSVDYRMGETQYFGPGTRLLVL.

This clonotype was recorded a few times. The CDR3 region is CSASGTTSDTQYF. The CDR3 nucleotides read TGCAGTGCTAGTGGGACTACTTCAGATACGCAGTATTTT. The chain carries TRBV20-1 and TRBJ2-3; 7 bases agree with TRBD2. CDR3 length: 13 amino acids. The junction had 4 bases not matched to a gene; V was cut back by 3 bases and J by 4 bases. The germline gives CDR1 DFQATT, CDR2 SNEGSKA (reference sequence).

This clonotype has more than one count but fewer than ten. This chain joins TRBV12-3 or TRBV12-4 and TRBJ2-7; D call uncertain. The CDR3 runs 13 residues. The ends were cut back, 6 bases at V and 4 bases at J, with 13 bases in the middle. The CDR3 loop is CASSQSIGYEQYF. The CDR3 DNA sequence: TGTGCCAGCAGCCAGTCAATAGGGTACGAGCAGTACTTC.

Worth noting for this clonotype: The junction departs from the called germline gene at one end, perhaps through a read error. The chain employs TRBV20-1 and TRBJ1-5; 7 positions match TRBD1. This CDR3 spans 15 amino acids. Germline V gene lookup returns CDR1 DFQATT and CDR2 SNEGSKA (reference sequence). The CDR3 protein is CSTRALDRGNQPQHF. The CDR3 DNA sequence: TGCAGTACTAGAGCCTTAGACAGGGGCAATCAGCCCCAGCATTTT.

The sample holds a few counts of this clonotype. This chain links TRBV12-3 or TRBV12-4 with TRBJ2-5; perhaps TRBD1 as D (5 bases). Gene TRBJ2-1 matches the end of the DNA better, so the J call may be wrong. This CDR3 contains 15 residues. The DNA of the CDR3 is TGTGCCAGCAGTTTGTTTGACAGCCCCAGGTATGAGCAGTTCTTC. Amino acids: CASSLFDSPRYEQFF.

This chain joins TRBV20-1 and TRBJ2-5; D remains unclear. The germline gives CDR1 DFQATT, CDR2 SNEGSKA (reference sequence). The V and J ends lost 6 bases and 10 bases respectively, with 15 bases between them. This CDR3 is built from 11 residues. The CDR3 nucleotides are TGCAGTGCGAACGACCTCTGGGGCCAGTACTTC. It translates to CSANDLWGQYF.

The rearrangement links TRBV4-2 to TRBJ2-7; 9 bases map to TRBD2. J lost 3 bases, V lost 1 base, and 7 bases had no gene match. CDR1 LGHNA and CDR2 YNFKEQ come from the germline V gene. The CDR3 totals 16 residues. The CDR3 nucleotides read TGTGCCAGCAGCCAAGCCCCAGCTAGCGGGAACTACGAGCAGTACTTC. Translation: CASSQAPASGNYEQYF.

This clonotype was observed a handful of times. The chain couples TRBV28 to TRBJ1-3; TRBD1 is a possible D gene (5 bases). CDR3 length: 13 amino acids. Per the germline V gene, CDR1 is MDHEN and CDR2 is SYDVKM. V lost 5 bases, J lost 7 bases, and 12 bases lay in between. CDR3 residues: CASSRDGPNTIYF. The CDR3 region has the DNA TGTGCCAGCAGTCGGGACGGACCGAACACCATATATTTT. Variable domain in full (rest from reference TRBV28 and TRBJ1-3): DVKVTQSSRYLVKRTGEKVFLECVQDMDHENMFWYRQDPGLGLRLIYFSYDVKMKEKGDIPEGYSVSREKKERFSLILESASTNQTSMYLCASSRDGPNTIYFGEGSWLTVV.

The V call is TRBV29-1, the J call TRBJ2-5; TRBD1 might be the D (5 bases). The germline gives CDR1 SQVTM, CDR2 ANQGSEA. V was pared by 3 bases and J by 5 bases, with 16 bases between. The CDR3 totals 14 residues. The CDR3 DNA reads as TGCAGCGTTGAGGGGCAGGACCTGAGGGAGACCCAGTACTTC. Protein product: CSVEGQDLRETQYF.

This clonotype was picked up a small number of times. The J gene is TRBJ2-6, the V gene TRBV4-1; D gene ambiguous. V was shortened by 4 bases and J by 1 base, with 11 bases between the two germline ends. Germline assignment: CDR1 MGHRA and CDR2 YSYEKL. The CDR3 contains 16 residues. The CDR3 loop reads CASSLKRHSGANVLTF. In nucleotides, the CDR3 is TGCGCCAGCAGCCTCAAAAGACATTCTGGGGCCAACGTCCTGACTTTC.

This chain uses TRBV6-2 or TRBV6-3 with TRBJ1-1, with a weak D call TRBD1 (5 bases). The CDR3 sequence is 15 residues long. Trimming removed 2 bases from V and 0 bases from J, with 10 bases in between. Germline CDR1 reads MNHEY; CDR2 reads SVGEGT. The CDR3 region is CASSYPTDMNTEAFF. The CDR3 DNA sequence: TGTGCCAGCAGTTACCCGACAGACATGAACACTGAAGCTTTCTTT.

This clonotype was detected only a few times. The genes are TRBV20-1 and TRBJ2-1; D remains ambiguous. The J call may be faulty, since TRBJ2-5 better matches the DNA end. Germline V gene lookup returns CDR1 DFQATT and CDR2 SNEGSKA (reference sequence). The CDR3 is 15 amino acids. CDR3 sequence (DNA): TGCAGTGCTAGAGATCGGGTAGGGTCGGGAGAGACCCAGTACTTC. It specifies CSARDRVGSGETQYF.

The CDR3 is CASSLFGVYNEQFF. For the CDR3, the DNA is TGTGCCAGCAGTTTGTTTGGGGTCTACAATGAGCAGTTCTTC. This chain links TRBV12-3 or TRBV12-4 with TRBJ2-5; unclear D gene. The DNA end is a closer match to TRBJ2-1, so the J assignment may be wrong. The CDR3 is made up of 14 amino acids.

The V call is TRBV20-1, the J call TRBJ2-4, with D possibly being TRBD1 (5 bases). The CDR3 extends over 14 amino acids. Trimming removed 5 bases from V and 0 bases from J, with 11 bases in between. Germline loops: CDR1 DFQATT, CDR2 SNEGSKA (reference sequence). This chain's CDR3 is CSADARGAKNIQYF. The CDR3 DNA reads as TGCAGTGCTGATGCTAGGGGAGCCAAAAACATTCAGTACTTC.

This clonotype was found many times. The chain joins TRBV9 to TRBJ2-5; D remains unclear. The CDR3 spans 14 residues. V lost 0 bases, J lost 1 base, and 7 bases lay in between. Looked up from germline, CDR1 is SGDLS and CDR2 is YYNGEE. The CDR3 DNA follows: TGTGCCAGCAGCGTAGAGGCAGCCCAAGAGACCCAGTACTTC. As protein: CASSVEAAQETQYF.

This clonotype was counted a few times. The rearrangement uses TRBV5-6 and TRBJ2-7; 8 bases agree with TRBD1. The trim removed 4 bases at V and 1 base at J, leaving 7 bases unmatched. The CDR3 has 15 residues. The V gene's germline CDR1 is SGHDT and CDR2 YYEEEE. CDR3 DNA sequence: TGTGCCAGCAGCCCTGACAGGGGATTGTCCTACGAGCAGTACTTC. This translates into CASSPDRGLSYEQYF.